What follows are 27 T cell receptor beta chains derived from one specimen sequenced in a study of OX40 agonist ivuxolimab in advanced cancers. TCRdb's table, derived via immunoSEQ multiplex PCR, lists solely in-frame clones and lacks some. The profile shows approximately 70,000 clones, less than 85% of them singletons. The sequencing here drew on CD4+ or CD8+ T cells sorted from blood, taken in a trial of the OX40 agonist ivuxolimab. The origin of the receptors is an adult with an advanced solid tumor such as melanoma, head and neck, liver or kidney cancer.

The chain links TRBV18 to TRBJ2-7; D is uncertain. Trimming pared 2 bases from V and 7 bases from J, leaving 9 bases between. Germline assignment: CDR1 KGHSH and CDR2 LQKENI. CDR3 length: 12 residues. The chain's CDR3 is CASSPMGTEQYF. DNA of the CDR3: TGTGCCAGCTCACCAATGGGAACAGAGCAGTACTTC. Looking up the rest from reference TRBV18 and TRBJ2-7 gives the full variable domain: NAGVMQNPRHLVRRRGQEARLRCSPMKGHSHVYWYRQLPEEGLKFMVYLQKENIIDESGMPKERFSAEFPKEGPSILRIQQVVRGDSAAYFCASSPMGTEQYFGPGTRLTVT.

CDR3 nucleotide sequence: TGTGCCAGCAGCAAACCCCCGGGACAAGACCTGGGATACGAGCAGTACTTC. Protein: CASSKPPGQDLGYEQYF. The genes are TRBV21-1 and TRBJ2-7; the D segment call TRBD1 is taken from the table without a DNA check. TRBV21-1 is a pseudogene locus. The CDR3 consists of 17 residues.

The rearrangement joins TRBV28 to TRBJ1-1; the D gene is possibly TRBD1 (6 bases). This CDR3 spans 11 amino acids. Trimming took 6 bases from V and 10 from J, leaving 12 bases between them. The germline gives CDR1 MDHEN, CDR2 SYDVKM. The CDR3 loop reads CASSLRGRAFF. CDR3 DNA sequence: TGTGCCAGCAGCCTCCGGGGGCGAGCTTTCTTT.

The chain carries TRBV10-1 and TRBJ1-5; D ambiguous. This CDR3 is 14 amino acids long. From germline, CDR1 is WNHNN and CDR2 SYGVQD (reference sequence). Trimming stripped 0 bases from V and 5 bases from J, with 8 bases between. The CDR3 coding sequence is TGCGCCAGCAGTGAGTCCCCATCATATCAGCCCCAGCATTTT. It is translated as CASSESPSYQPQHF.

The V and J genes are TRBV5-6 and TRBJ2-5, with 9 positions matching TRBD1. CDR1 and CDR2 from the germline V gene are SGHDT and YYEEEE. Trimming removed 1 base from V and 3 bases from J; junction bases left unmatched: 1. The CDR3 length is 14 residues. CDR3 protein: CASSLTGGEETQYF. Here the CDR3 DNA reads TGTGCCAGCAGCTTGACAGGGGGCGAAGAGACCCAGTACTTC.

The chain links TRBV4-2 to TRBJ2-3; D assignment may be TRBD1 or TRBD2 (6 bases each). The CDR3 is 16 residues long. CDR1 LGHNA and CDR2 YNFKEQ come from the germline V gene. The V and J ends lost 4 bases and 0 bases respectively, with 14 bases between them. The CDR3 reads CASSRNNGGSTDTQYF. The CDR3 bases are TGTGCCAGCAGCCGCAATAACGGGGGCAGCACAGATACGCAGTATTTT.

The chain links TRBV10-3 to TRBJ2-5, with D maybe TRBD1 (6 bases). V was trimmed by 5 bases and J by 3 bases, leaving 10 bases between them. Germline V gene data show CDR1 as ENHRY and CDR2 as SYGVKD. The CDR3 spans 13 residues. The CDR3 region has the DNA TGTGCCATCAGTCAGAACAGGGAAGAGACCCAGTACTTC. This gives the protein CAISQNREETQYF.

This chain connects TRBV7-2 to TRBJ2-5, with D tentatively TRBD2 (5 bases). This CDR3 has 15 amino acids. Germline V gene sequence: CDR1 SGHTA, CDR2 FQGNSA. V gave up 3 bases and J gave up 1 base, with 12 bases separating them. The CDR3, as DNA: TGTGCCAGCAGCTTTAGAGGGAAGGCCCAAGAGACCCAGTACTTC. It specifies CASSFRGKAQETQYF.

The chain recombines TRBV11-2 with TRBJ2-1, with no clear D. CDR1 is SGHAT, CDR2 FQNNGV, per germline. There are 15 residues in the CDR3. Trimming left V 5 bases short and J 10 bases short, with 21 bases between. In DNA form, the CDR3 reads TGTGCCAGCAGCCACCCGGTAGGGAAGGTTGGGGAGCAGTTCTTC. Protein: CASSHPVGKVGEQFF.

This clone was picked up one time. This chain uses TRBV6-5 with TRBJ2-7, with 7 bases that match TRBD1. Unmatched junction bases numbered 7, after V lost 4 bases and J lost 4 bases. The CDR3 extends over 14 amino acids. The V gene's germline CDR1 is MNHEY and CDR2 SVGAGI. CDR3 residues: CASSSSGTAYEQYF. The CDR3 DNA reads TGTGCCAGCAGTTCCTCCGGGACAGCTTACGAGCAGTACTTC.

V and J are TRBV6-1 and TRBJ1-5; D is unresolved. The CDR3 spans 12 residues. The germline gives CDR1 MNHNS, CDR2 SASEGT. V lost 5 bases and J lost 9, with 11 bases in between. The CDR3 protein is CASSTDPGPQHF. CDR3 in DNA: TGTGCCAGCAGTACGGACCCGGGGCCCCAGCATTTT.

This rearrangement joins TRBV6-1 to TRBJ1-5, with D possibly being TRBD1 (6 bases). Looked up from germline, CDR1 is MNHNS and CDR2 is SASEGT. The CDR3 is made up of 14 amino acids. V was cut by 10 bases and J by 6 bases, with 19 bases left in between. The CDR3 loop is CAIASEGVFQPQHF. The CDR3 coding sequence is TGTGCCATTGCCTCGGAGGGGGTTTTTCAGCCCCAGCATTTT.

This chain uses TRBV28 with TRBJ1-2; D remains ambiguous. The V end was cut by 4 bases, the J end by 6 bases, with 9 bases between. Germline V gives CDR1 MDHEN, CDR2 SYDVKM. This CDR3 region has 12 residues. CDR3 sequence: CASSSRTHGYTF. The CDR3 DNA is TGTGCCAGCAGTTCTAGGACCCATGGCTACACCTTC.

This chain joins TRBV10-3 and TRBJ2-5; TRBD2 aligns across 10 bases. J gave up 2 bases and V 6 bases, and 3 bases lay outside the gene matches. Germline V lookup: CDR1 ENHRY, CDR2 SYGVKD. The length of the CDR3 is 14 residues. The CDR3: CAIRPSGGQETQYF. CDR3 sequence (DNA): TGTGCCATCAGACCTAGCGGGGGACAAGAGACCCAGTACTTC.

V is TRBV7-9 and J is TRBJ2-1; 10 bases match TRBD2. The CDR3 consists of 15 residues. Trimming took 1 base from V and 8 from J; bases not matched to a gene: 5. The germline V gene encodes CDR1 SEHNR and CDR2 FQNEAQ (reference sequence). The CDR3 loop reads CASSLGAGGLYEQFF. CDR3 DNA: TGTGCCAGCAGCTTAGGAGCGGGAGGGCTCTATGAGCAGTTCTTC.

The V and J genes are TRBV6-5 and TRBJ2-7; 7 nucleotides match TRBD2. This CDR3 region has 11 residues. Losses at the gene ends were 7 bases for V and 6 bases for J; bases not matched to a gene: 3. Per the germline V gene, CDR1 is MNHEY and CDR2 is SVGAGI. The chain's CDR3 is CASIASGEQYF. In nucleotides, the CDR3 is TGTGCCAGCATCGCTAGCGGCGAGCAGTACTTC.

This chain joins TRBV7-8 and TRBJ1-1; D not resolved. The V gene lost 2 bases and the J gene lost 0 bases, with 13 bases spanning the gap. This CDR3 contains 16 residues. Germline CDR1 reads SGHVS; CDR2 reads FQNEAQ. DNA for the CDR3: TGTGCCAGCAGCTTACAAGGGTTTAACATGAACACTGAAGCTTTCTTT. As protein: CASSLQGFNMNTEAFF.

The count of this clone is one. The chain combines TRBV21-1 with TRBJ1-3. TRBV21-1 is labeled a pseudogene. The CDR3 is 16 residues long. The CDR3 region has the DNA TGTGCCAGCAGCGTAGTGGAAAAGTCCACTGGAAACACCATATATTTT. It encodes CASSVVEKSTGNTIYF.

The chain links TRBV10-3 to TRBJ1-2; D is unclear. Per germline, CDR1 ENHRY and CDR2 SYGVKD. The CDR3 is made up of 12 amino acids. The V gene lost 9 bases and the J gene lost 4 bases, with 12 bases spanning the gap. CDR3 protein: CAIYRSTYGYTF. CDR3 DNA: TGTGCCATATATAGGAGCACCTATGGCTACACCTTC.

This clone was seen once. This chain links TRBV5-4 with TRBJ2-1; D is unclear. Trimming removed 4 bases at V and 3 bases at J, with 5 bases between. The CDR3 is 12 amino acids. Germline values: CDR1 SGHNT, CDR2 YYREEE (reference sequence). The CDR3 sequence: CASSLNYNEQFF. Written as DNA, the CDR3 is TGTGCCAGCAGCCTAAACTACAATGAGCAGTTCTTC.

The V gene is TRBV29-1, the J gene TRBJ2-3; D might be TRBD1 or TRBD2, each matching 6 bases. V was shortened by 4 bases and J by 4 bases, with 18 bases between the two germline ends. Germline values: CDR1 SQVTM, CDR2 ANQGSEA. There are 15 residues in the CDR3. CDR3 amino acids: CSVAPTGTGADTQYF. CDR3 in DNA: TGCAGCGTTGCCCCAACAGGGACTGGCGCAGATACGCAGTATTTT.

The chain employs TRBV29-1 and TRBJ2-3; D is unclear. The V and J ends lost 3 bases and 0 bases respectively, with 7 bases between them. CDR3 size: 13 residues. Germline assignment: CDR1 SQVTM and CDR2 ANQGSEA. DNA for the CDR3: TGCAGCGTTGACGGAGATAGCACAGATACGCAGTATTTT. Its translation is CSVDGDSTDTQYF.

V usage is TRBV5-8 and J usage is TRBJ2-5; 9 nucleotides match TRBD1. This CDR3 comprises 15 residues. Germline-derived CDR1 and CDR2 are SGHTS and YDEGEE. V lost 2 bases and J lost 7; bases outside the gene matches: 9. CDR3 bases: TGTGCCAGCAGCTTTGGGGACAGGGCTTCAGGGACCCAGTACTTC. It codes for CASSFGDRASGTQYF.

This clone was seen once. The CDR3 region has the DNA TGTGCCAGCAGCTTAGGAGGCGCGGGGAACACTGAAGCTTTCTTT. It encodes CASSLGGAGNTEAFF. The J gene is TRBJ1-1, the V gene TRBV7-6; D gene ambiguous. In germline, CDR1 is SGHVS, CDR2 FNYEAQ. The CDR3 is 15 residues long. Trimming pared 1 base from V and 1 base from J, leaving 10 bases between.

CDR3 in amino acids: CAWSSGTRGYTF. CDR3 coding DNA: TGTGCCTGGAGTTCCGGGACACGAGGCTACACCTTC. The chain employs TRBV30 and TRBJ1-2, with D possibly being TRBD1 (6 bases). Germline V gene data show CDR1 as GTSNPN and CDR2 as SVGIG (reference sequence). CDR3 size: 12 residues. Trimming took off 2 bases at V and 8 bases at J, with 12 bases between the two ends.

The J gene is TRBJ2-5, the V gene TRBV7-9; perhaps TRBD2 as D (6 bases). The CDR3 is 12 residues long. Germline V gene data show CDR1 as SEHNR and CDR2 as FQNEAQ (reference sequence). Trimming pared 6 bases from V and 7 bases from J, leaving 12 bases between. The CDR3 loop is CASSETAGTQYF. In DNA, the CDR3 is TGTGCCAGCAGTGAGACAGCGGGGACCCAGTACTTC.

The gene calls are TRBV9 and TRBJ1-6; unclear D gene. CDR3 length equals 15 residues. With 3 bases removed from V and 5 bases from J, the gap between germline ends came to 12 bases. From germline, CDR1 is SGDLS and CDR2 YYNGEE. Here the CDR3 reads CASSEGSPNNSPLHF. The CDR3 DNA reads TGTGCCAGCAGCGAAGGCAGCCCTAATAATTCACCCCTCCACTTT.